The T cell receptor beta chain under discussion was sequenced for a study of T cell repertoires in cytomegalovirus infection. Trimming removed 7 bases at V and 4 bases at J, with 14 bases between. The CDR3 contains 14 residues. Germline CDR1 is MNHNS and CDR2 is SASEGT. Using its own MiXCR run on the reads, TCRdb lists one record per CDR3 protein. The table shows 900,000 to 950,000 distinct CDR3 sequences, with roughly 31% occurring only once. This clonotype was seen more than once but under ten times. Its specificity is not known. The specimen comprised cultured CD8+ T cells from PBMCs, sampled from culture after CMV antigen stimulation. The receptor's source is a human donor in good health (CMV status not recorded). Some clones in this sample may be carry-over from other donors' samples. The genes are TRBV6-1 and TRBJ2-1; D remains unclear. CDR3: CASKGYGNYNEQFF. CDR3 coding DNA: TGTGCCAGCAAAGGGTATGGGAATTACAATGAGCAGTTCTTC.